Listed below are T cell receptor beta chains from one sample, sequenced in a study of PD-L1 blockade in urothelial cancer. Data came from immunoSEQ multiplex PCR; TCRdb stores just in-frame clones and leaves some out. The sample includes about 91,000 clones, less than 90% of them seen just once. Specimen: PBMCs, collected around atezolizumab (anti-PD-L1) treatment. These receptors came from an older man with urothelial cancer. The conserved cysteine and the conserved F or W are not part of the CDR3 here. The order of the fields is V gene, J gene, CDR3 protein.

v_gene: TRBV19
j_gene: TRBJ2-2
CDR3aa: ASSSGLAGVGELF

v_gene: TRBV2
j_gene: TRBJ2-7
CDR3aa: ASSERTPNGYEQY

v_gene: TRBV6-1
j_gene: TRBJ2-7
CDR3aa: ASSGGRGGAYEQY

v_gene: TRBV27
j_gene: TRBJ2-2
CDR3aa: ASSYFGRPGELF

v_gene: TRBV4-1
j_gene: TRBJ2-5
CDR3aa: ASSQEFGQTQETQY

v_gene: TRBV15
j_gene: TRBJ2-4
CDR3aa: ATSRDESGGGGLAKNIQY

v_gene: TRBV7-9
j_gene: TRBJ2-1
CDR3aa: ASSFSLAEYNEQF

v_gene: TRBV30
j_gene: TRBJ1-5
CDR3aa: AWKGQNNQPQH

v_gene: TRBV6-1
j_gene: TRBJ1-1
CDR3aa: ASSELGQGGTEAF

v_gene: TRBV5-5
j_gene: TRBJ1-2
CDR3aa: ASSLVPGKANYGYT

v_gene: TRBV7-9
j_gene: TRBJ1-1
CDR3aa: ASSLPRRAF

v_gene: TRBV2
j_gene: TRBJ1-2
CDR3aa: ASSEDSGGYGYT

v_gene: TRBV14
j_gene: TRBJ1-2
CDR3aa: ASSQWTGVPYGYT

v_gene: TRBV7-8
j_gene: TRBJ2-7
CDR3aa: ASSSGLAGDPSYEQY

v_gene: TRBV6-5
j_gene: TRBJ2-1
CDR3aa: ASSLRDSYNEQF

v_gene: TRBV7-9
j_gene: TRBJ1-1
CDR3aa: ASSLALSGGASEAF

v_gene: TRBV7-6
j_gene: TRBJ2-1
CDR3aa: ASSSQGDNEQF

v_gene: TRBV7-2
j_gene: TRBJ2-3
CDR3aa: ASSRSSGFSTDTQY

v_gene: TRBV6-6
j_gene: TRBJ2-7
CDR3aa: ASSHSQGAYEQY

v_gene: TRBV5-1
j_gene: TRBJ2-5
CDR3aa: ASSPGTGWQETQY

v_gene: TRBV10-2
j_gene: TRBJ2-7
CDR3aa: ASSEGAGGSYEQY

v_gene: TRBV6-6
j_gene: TRBJ1-6
CDR3aa: ASSWADRGNSPLH

v_gene: TRBV5-1
j_gene: TRBJ2-5
CDR3aa: ASSLGSVETQY

v_gene: TRBV10-3
j_gene: TRBJ2-7
CDR3aa: AISRQGASSYEQY

v_gene: TRBV19
j_gene: TRBJ2-7
CDR3aa: ASSIRELAGGRSYEQY

v_gene: TRBV5-1
j_gene: TRBJ2-3
CDR3aa: ASSRSGGEADTQY